Listed below are T cell receptor beta chains from one sample, sequenced in a study of beta chain features in type 1 diabetes. Sequencing used immunoSEQ multiplex PCR; TCRdb keeps in-frame clones, though not all of them. Of approximately 150,000 clones listed, 8% to 13% are singletons. Sequencing used naive CD4+ T cells from blood. These receptors all come from a man in his late teens or twenties in good health. The CDR3 runs from the conserved cysteine through the conserved F or W. The D gene is left open where the match is weak. Not all rows give a size; the values are once, few, many and, for expanded clones, a class.

TRBV5-6	TRBJ2-5	NA	NA	TGTGCCAGCAGCTTGGGGCGGGGTCAGACCCAGTACTTC	CASSLGRGQTQYF
TRBV18	TRBJ2-3	NA	NA	TGTGCCAGCTCACCACTACAAGGGGAAGATACGCAGTATTTT	CASSPLQGEDTQYF
TRBV4-2	TRBJ1-2	TRBD1	few	TGTGCCAGCAGCCAAGAATATGGACAGGACTATGGCTACACCTTC	CASSQEYGQDYGYTF
TRBV28	TRBJ1-2	TRBD1	NA	TGTGCCAGCAGAAATACAGGGGGCGAGAGTAACTATGGCTACACCTTC	CASRNTGGESNYGYTF
TRBV4-3	TRBJ2-2	NA	NA	TGCGCCAGCAGCCAAGAGGGGAGGGGGGGCACCGGGGAGCTGTTTTTT	CASSQEGRGGTGELFF
TRBV5-1	TRBJ2-7	TRBD2	NA	TGCGCCAGCAGGCTGGCGGTAGCGGGGGCCCCCTACGAGCAGTACTTC	CASRLAVAGAPYEQYF
TRBV30	TRBJ2-5	TRBD2	NA	TGTGCCTGGAGTTTGAGCGGGGGGAAGACCCAGTACTTC	CAWSLSGGKTQYF
TRBV7-9	TRBJ2-7	NA	NA	TGTGCCAGCAGCTGGGTGACTGGCTACGAGCAGTACTTC	CASSWVTGYEQYF
TRBV5-1	TRBJ2-5	NA	few	TGCGCCAGCAGCTTGGCCCCTCAAGAGACCCAGTACTTC	CASSLAPQETQYF
TRBV5-1	TRBJ2-7	NA	few	TGCGCCAGCAGCTTAGGGACACAGAGCTCCTACGAGCAGTACTTC	CASSLGTQSSYEQYF
TRBV7-2	TRBJ1-6	TRBD1	NA	TGTGCCAGCAGCACCCGACAGGGAGGAATTTCACCCCTCCACTTT	CASSTRQGGISPLHF
TRBV13	TRBJ1-6	NA	NA	TGTGCCAGCAGCTTAGGATTTCAGGGAAAGGATTCACCCCTCCACTTT	CASSLGFQGKDSPLHF
TRBV29-1	TRBJ2-1	NA	many	TGCAGCGTCGGGATGACTGGCAATGAGCAGTTCTTC	CSVGMTGNEQFF
TRBV4-3	TRBJ1-6	TRBD1	NA	TGCGCCAGCAGCCAGGCCGACAGGGTTAATTCACCCCTCCACTTT	CASSQADRVNSPLHF
TRBV18	TRBJ1-2	TRBD1	few	TGTGCCAGCTCACCAGACAGGGTAGTATATGGCTACACCTTC	CASSPDRVVYGYTF
TRBV5-4	TRBJ2-6	NA	many	TGTGCCAGCAGCTTGCTAGGGGCCATCTCTTGGGCCAACGTCCTGACTTTC	CASSLLGAISWANVLTF
TRBV28	TRBJ2-3	TRBD2	few	TGTGCCAGCAGTTACCTAGCGGGGGGGCCGAATACGCAGTATTTT	CASSYLAGGPNTQYF
TRBV14	TRBJ1-4	NA	many	TGTGCCAGCAGCCAAGACCGTCGGGAAAAACTGTTTTTT	CASSQDRREKLFF
TRBV5-5	TRBJ1-2	NA	few	TGTGCCAGCAGCCCCTCAGCCCCAAACTACAACTATGGCTACACCTTC	CASSPSAPNYNYGYTF
TRBV19	TRBJ1-6	TRBD1	few	TGTGCCAGTAGTAAGGACAGGAGGAACTATAATTCACCCCTCCACTTT	CASSKDRRNYNSPLHF
TRBV7-2	TRBJ2-7	TRBD1	few	TGTGCCAGCAGCTTCGGGACAGGTTCCTACGAGCAGTACTTC	CASSFGTGSYEQYF
TRBV30	TRBJ2-1	NA	many	TGTGCCTGGAACACATTCGGACATAATGAGCAGTTCTTC	CAWNTFGHNEQFF
TRBV7-2	TRBJ1-6	NA	few	TGTGCCAGCAGCCCGGGCGGAGCCGGGAGCTATAATTCACCCCTCCACTTT	CASSPGGAGSYNSPLHF
TRBV28	TRBJ2-1	TRBD2	few	TGTGCCAGCAGTTCGGCGGGGGACGGGTACAATGAGCAGTTCTTC	CASSSAGDGYNEQFF
TRBV5-6	TRBJ2-5	TRBD2	few	TGTGCCAGCAGAGTCCGGCGGGGGGGCCTGGGAGAGACCCAGTACTTC	CASRVRRGGLGETQYF
TRBV10-3	TRBJ1-1	NA	NA	TGTGCCATCAATGCGGACAGGAACACTGAAGCTTTCTTT	CAINADRNTEAFF
TRBV28	TRBJ2-2	TRBD1	NA	TGTGCCAGCAGTTTATCCTACAGGGGCATCGGGGAGCTGTTTTTT	CASSLSYRGIGELFF